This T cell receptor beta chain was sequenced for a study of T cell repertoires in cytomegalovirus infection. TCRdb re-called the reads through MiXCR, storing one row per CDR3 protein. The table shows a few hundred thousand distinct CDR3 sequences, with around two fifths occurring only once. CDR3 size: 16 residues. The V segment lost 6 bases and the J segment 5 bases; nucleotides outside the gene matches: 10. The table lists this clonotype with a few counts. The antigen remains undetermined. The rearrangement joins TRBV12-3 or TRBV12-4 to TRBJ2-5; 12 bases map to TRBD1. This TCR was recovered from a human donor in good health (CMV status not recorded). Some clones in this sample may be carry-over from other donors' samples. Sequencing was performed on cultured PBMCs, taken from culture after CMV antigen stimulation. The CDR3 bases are TGTGCCAGCAGGCCTGTTGGGACAGGGGGCGCGGAGACCCAGTACTTC. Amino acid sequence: CASRPVGTGGAETQYF.